This T cell receptor beta chain was found in a study of siplizumab effects on memory and regulatory T cells. Repertoires were generated with immunoSEQ multiplex PCR, while TCRdb's copy carries only in-frame clones and drops some. The sample holds approximately 98,000 clones; around 94% are singletons and the top ten take around 1.5%. CDR3 length equals 16 residues. Germline V gene sequence: CDR1 MGHRA, CDR2 YSYEKL. V dropped 3 bases and J dropped 6 bases, with 21 bases sitting between them. Sequencing was done on a sample of non-Treg CD4+ T cells sorted from blood. The J gene is TRBJ2-7, the V gene TRBV4-1, with D possibly called TRBD1 or TRBD2 (6 bases each). The source is a human donor in good health. CDR3 protein: CASSHPSRDTSREQYF. CDR3 nucleotides: TGCGCCAGCAGCCATCCAAGCCGGGACACTAGCCGCGAGCAGTACTTC.